The 10 T cell receptor beta chains below all came from one sample that was sequenced in a study of T cell repertoires in cytomegalovirus infection. One entry per CDR3 protein, called by TCRdb with MiXCR from the reads. Among roughly 180,000 distinct CDR3 sequences listed, roughly a fifth were seen once. No cognate antigen is known for these TCRs. The sequencing here drew on CD8+ T cells from cultured PBMCs, taken from culture after CMV antigen stimulation. All receptors come from a human donor in good health (CMV status not recorded). Some clones in this sample may be carry-over from other donors' samples.

This clonotype appeared a few times. V and J are TRBV7-9 and TRBJ2-7; D might be TRBD1 (6 bases). The CDR3 spans 13 residues. The germline gives CDR1 SEHNR, CDR2 FQNEAQ (reference sequence). V was shortened by 5 bases and J by 3 bases, with 11 bases between the two germline ends. CDR3 DNA: TGTGCCAGCAGCCCGGACAGTGGCTACGAGCAGTACTTC. Amino acids: CASSPDSGYEQYF.

Here the CDR3 DNA reads TGTGCCAGCAGCCATAATCAGGGCAGTATCTACGAGCAGTACTTC. It codes for CASSHNQGSIYEQYF. V gene TRBV7-2 combines with J gene TRBJ2-7, with D possibly TRBD1 on 5 matching bases. The V gene's germline CDR1 is SGHTA and CDR2 FQGNSA. V was shortened by 5 bases and J by 3 bases, with 17 bases between the two germline ends. CDR3 size: 15 residues.

The rearrangement uses TRBV9 and TRBJ1-2; 10 positions match TRBD1. CDR3 length: 15 amino acids. The junction had 10 bases not matched to a gene; V was cut back by 3 bases and J by 8 bases. Germline V gene lookup returns CDR1 SGDLS and CDR2 YYNGEE. The CDR3 loop reads CASSAPGTGDKGYTF. CDR3 nucleotides: TGTGCCAGCAGCGCCCCCGGGACAGGGGACAAAGGCTACACCTTC.

This clonotype was counted a few times. This chain links TRBV6-2 or TRBV6-3 with TRBJ1-1; D call uncertain. The CDR3 consists of 17 residues. With 0 bases removed from V and 5 bases from J, the gap between germline ends came to 19 bases. Germline CDR1 and CDR2: MNHEY and SVGEGT. The CDR3 region is CASSYSRVNGGRTEAFF. CDR3 nucleotide sequence: TGTGCCAGCAGTTACTCGAGAGTAAACGGCGGGAGGACTGAAGCTTTCTTT.

V and J are TRBV7-9 and TRBJ2-7; 8 bases map to TRBD2. With 5 bases clipped from V and 0 bases from J, the junction kept 9 bases outside the gene matches. The CDR3 runs to 16 residues. Per germline, CDR1 SEHNR and CDR2 FQNEAQ (reference sequence). CDR3 sequence: CASSPAGERSSYEQYF. CDR3 DNA sequence: TGTGCCAGCAGCCCAGCGGGGGAGAGAAGCTCCTACGAGCAGTACTTC.

The rearrangement joins TRBV27 to TRBJ2-2; D perhaps matches TRBD1 (6 bases). Germline V gene lookup returns CDR1 MNHEY and CDR2 SMNVEV (reference sequence). The CDR3 consists of 17 residues. Trimming pared 1 base from V and 6 bases from J, leaving 18 bases between. CDR3 in amino acids: CASSLLPQGRVPGELFF. The DNA for the CDR3 is TGTGCCAGCAGTTTATTGCCTCAGGGGCGCGTCCCCGGGGAGCTGTTTTTT.

This clonotype was seen just once. The chain is built from TRBV15 and TRBJ2-5; D remains ambiguous. CDR1 and CDR2 from the germline V gene are LNHNV and YYDKDF (reference sequence). The germline V and J ends were trimmed by 1 base and 5 bases, with 14 bases remaining between them. The CDR3 runs 15 residues. CDR3 coding DNA: TGTGCCACCAGCAGAGCCCGAGCACCCCTGGAGACCCAGTACTTC. It yields the protein CATSRARAPLETQYF.

This clonotype turned up a few times. V and J are TRBV14 and TRBJ2-7; D assignment may be TRBD1 or TRBD2 (5 bases each). CDR1 is SGHDN and CDR2 is FVKESK in the germline V gene. CDR3 size: 15 residues. The V end was cut by 1 base, the J end by 0 bases, with 10 bases between. The CDR3 here is CASSQGDRNSYEQYF. For the CDR3, the DNA is TGTGCCAGCAGCCAAGGGGACCGTAACTCCTACGAGCAGTACTTC.

This clonotype was observed a handful of times. J is TRBJ2-7 and V is TRBV9, with 8 bases aligning to TRBD2. The trim removed 3 bases at V and 2 bases at J, leaving 7 bases unmatched. Looked up from germline, CDR1 is SGDLS and CDR2 is YYNGEE. This CDR3 comprises 15 residues. This CDR3 is CASSDGLAGAYEQYF. DNA of the CDR3: TGTGCCAGCAGCGACGGGCTAGCGGGTGCCTACGAGCAGTACTTC. The full variable domain, its missing parts supplied by reference TRBV9 and TRBJ2-7, is DSGVTQTPKHLITATGQRVTLRCSPRSGDLSVYWYQQSLDQGLQFLIQYYNGEERAKGNILERFSAQQFPDLHSELNLSSLELGDSALYFCASSDGLAGAYEQYFGPGTRLTVT.

This clonotype was observed a single time. The rearrangement uses TRBV27 and TRBJ1-1, with TRBD1 matching 7 bases. With 7 bases clipped from V and 5 bases from J, the junction kept 16 bases outside the gene matches. This CDR3 region has 16 residues. Looked up from germline, CDR1 is MNHEY and CDR2 is SMNVEV (reference sequence). The CDR3 loop is CASTSLQGSVGTEAFF. In nucleotides, the CDR3 is TGTGCCAGCACATCATTACAGGGGTCGGTGGGTACTGAAGCTTTCTTT.